What follows describes a single TCR beta chain. Its antigen is not known. Here immunoSEQ multiplex PCR was the method, and the copy in TCRdb shows in-frame clones only, minus some. The data hold 58,000 or so clones, with approximately 54% observed a single time. The germline CDR1 and CDR2 sequences are MDHEN and SYDVKM. The CDR3 is 16 residues long. The V segment lost 2 bases and the J segment 5 bases; nucleotides outside the gene matches: 12. This entry comes from a study of cytotoxic CD8 clonotypes in ibrutinib-treated CLL. About the research overall: Investigators collected response samples after a median approximately twelve months of treatment, range 6 to 36. Study-level findings and limits: Clonality was higher at ibrutinib response and returned toward baseline at progression. Under therapy, public clonotypes either contracted or stayed stable, and they were uncommon.

The input for sequencing was PBMCs, taken after 12 months of ibrutinib treatment. The chain couples TRBV28 to TRBJ2-7, with 7 bases aligning to TRBD1. This sequence originates from a human donor with chronic lymphocytic leukemia. Here the CDR3 reads CASSLEGPGTAHEQYF. The CDR3 region has the DNA TGTGCCAGCAGTTTAGAGGGGCCCGGGACAGCCCACGAGCAGTACTTC.